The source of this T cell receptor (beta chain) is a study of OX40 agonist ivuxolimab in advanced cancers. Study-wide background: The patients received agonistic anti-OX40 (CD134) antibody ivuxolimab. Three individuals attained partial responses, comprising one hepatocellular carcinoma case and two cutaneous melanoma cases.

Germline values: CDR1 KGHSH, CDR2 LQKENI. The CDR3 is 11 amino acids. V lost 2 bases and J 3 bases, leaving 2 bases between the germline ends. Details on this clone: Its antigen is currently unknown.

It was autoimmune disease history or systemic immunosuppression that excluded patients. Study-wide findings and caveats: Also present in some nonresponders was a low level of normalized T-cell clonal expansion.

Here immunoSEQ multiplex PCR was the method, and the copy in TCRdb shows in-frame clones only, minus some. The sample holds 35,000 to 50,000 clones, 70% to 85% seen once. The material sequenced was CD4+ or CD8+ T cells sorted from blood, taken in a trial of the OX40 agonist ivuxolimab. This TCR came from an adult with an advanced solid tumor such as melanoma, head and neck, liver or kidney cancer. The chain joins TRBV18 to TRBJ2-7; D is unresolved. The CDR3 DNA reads TGTGCCAGCTCACCAGGCTACGAGCAGTACTTC. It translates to CASSPGYEQYF.